These 23 T cell receptor beta chains were sequenced from one sample in a study of naive and memory T cell subsets. Blood and skin TCR RNA was reverse transcribed with alpha and beta constant primers. TCRdb ran MiXCR on the 5' RACE reads and lists one entry per CDR3 protein. Here the sample spans approximately 27,000 distinct CDR3 sequences, 20% to 25% being singletons. Whole-blood samples were around 2.5 ml of peripheral blood from healthy adult volunteers. The source of these receptors is a female donor in good health.

In this sample, this clonotype turned up many times. The chain is built from TRBV12-3 or TRBV12-4 and TRBJ2-5; D not certain. Trimming stripped 6 bases from V and 5 bases from J, with 10 bases between. This CDR3 spans 12 amino acids. The CDR3 region is CASSPDAETQYF. CDR3 bases: TGTGCCAGCAGCCCCGACGCGGAGACCCAGTACTTC.

V and J are TRBV6-1 and TRBJ2-7; D is undetermined. The V gene lost 1 base and the J gene lost 3 bases, with 4 bases spanning the gap. Germline values: CDR1 MNHNS, CDR2 SASEGT. This CDR3 spans 12 amino acids. This CDR3 is CASSEGSYEQYF. The DNA of the CDR3 is TGTGCCAGCAGTGAAGGAAGCTACGAGCAGTACTTC.

The chain employs TRBV27 and TRBJ1-5; D possibly corresponds to TRBD1 (5 bases). The V gene's germline CDR1 is MNHEY and CDR2 SMNVEV (reference sequence). This CDR3 is built from 15 residues. Trimming stripped 7 bases from V and 4 bases from J, with 17 bases between. CDR3 DNA: TGTGCCAGCACCGATCGGGGGGGATCTAATCAGCCCCAGCATTTT. Protein sequence: CASTDRGGSNQPQHF.

This clonotype was recorded many times. In DNA, the CDR3 is TGTGCCAGCAGAAATGGTCTCGGCTCTGGGGCCAACGTCCTGACTTTC. As protein: CASRNGLGSGANVLTF. J is TRBJ2-6 and V is TRBV2; D unresolved. Trimming shortened V by 6 bases and J by 0 bases, and 12 bases separated the two germline ends. CDR3 length equals 16 residues. CDR1 SNHLY and CDR2 FYNNEI come from the germline V gene.

Only a few counts were recorded for this clonotype. This rearrangement joins TRBV29-1 to TRBJ1-5, with D perhaps TRBD1 (5 bases). The CDR3 extends over 14 amino acids. V dropped 7 bases and J dropped 5 bases, with 18 bases sitting between them. Germline CDR1 SQVTM, CDR2 ANQGSEA. CDR3 in amino acids: CSATIGGSDQPQHF. DNA of the CDR3: TGCAGCGCTACTATTGGGGGTTCTGATCAGCCCCAGCATTTT.

The sample holds a few counts of this clonotype. V usage is TRBV20-1 and J usage is TRBJ1-2, with D unresolved. The CDR3 extends over 11 amino acids. V was cut by 3 bases and J by 4 bases, with 6 bases left in between. Germline assignment: CDR1 DFQATT and CDR2 SNEGSKA (reference sequence). In DNA, the CDR3 is TGCAGTGCTAGGTGGAGCTATGGCTACACCTTC. Amino acids: CSARWSYGYTF.

Sample share makes this clonotype medium-sized. The chain combines TRBV10-2 with TRBJ2-7, with a weak D call TRBD2 (5 bases). The CDR3 sequence is 15 residues long. Trimming took 7 bases from V and 3 from J, leaving 19 bases between them. Germline lookup yields CDR1 WSHSY and CDR2 SAAADI. CDR3 bases: TGCGCCAGCAAAGATACAGCGGTGTCCCTCTACGAGCAGTACTTC. It yields the protein CASKDTAVSLYEQYF.

This clonotype was found many times. The rearrangement uses TRBV18 and TRBJ1-1; D gene ambiguous. CDR1 and CDR2 (germline): KGHSH, LQKENI. Trimming pared 3 bases from V and 3 bases from J, leaving 8 bases between. This CDR3 is 13 amino acids long. CDR3 sequence reads: CASSPSPDTEAFF. The CDR3 nucleotides are TGTGCCAGCTCACCGTCGCCAGACACTGAAGCTTTCTTT. The full variable domain, completed using reference TRBV18 and TRBJ1-1, is NAGVMQNPRHLVRRRGQEARLRCSPMKGHSHVYWYRQLPEEGLKFMVYLQKENIIDESGMPKERFSAEFPKEGPSILRIQQVVRGDSAAYFCASSPSPDTEAFFGQGTRLTVV.

This clonotype has ten or more counts. The CDR3 nucleotides are TGTGCCAGCAAATCAGCCCAGGGTCGCTACAATGAGCAGTTCTTC. It is translated as CASKSAQGRYNEQFF. The V gene is TRBV6-2 or TRBV6-3, the J gene TRBJ2-1; possibly TRBD1 for D (5 bases). This CDR3 has 15 residues. V was trimmed by 7 bases and J by 3 bases, leaving 16 bases between them. Germline V gene lookup returns CDR1 MNHEY and CDR2 SVGEGT.

The CDR3 coding sequence is TGTGCCAGCAGCTTAGCGCAAGCAGGGTCAAACGAGCAGTACTTC. This encodes CASSLAQAGSNEQYF. The genes are TRBV7-9 and TRBJ2-7, with D tentatively TRBD1 (5 bases). CDR3 size: 15 residues. Germline values: CDR1 SEHNR, CDR2 FQNEAQ (reference sequence). V lost 0 bases, J lost 5 bases, and 14 bases lay in between. The full variable domain, completed using reference TRBV7-9 and TRBJ2-7, is DTGVSQNPRHKITKRGQNVTFRCDPISEHNRLYWYRQTLGQGPEFLTYFQNEAQLEKSRLLSDRFSAERPKGSFSTLEIQRTEQGDSAMYLCASSLAQAGSNEQYFGPGTRLTVT.

This rearrangement joins TRBV29-1 to TRBJ1-1; D is uncertain. Between the trimmed V and J ends, which lost 4 bases and 7 bases, there was a span of 16 bases. CDR3 length equals 13 residues. Looked up from germline, CDR1 is SQVTM and CDR2 is ANQGSEA. This CDR3 is CSVAGGELIEAFF. The CDR3 DNA follows: TGCAGCGTTGCAGGAGGCGAACTGATTGAAGCTTTCTTT.

This clonotype has just a few counts. The CDR3 protein is CSVEDLVHLNNEQFF. CDR3 coding DNA: TGCAGCGTTGAAGATCTTGTCCACCTTAACAATGAGCAGTTCTTC. J is TRBJ2-1 and V is TRBV29-1, with D unclear. Germline lookup yields CDR1 SQVTM and CDR2 ANQGSEA. The CDR3 loop spans 15 amino acids. V dropped 0 bases and J dropped 5 bases, with 14 bases sitting between them.

This clonotype was recorded many times. The rearrangement joins TRBV20-1 to TRBJ1-2, with a tentative D call TRBD1 (5 bases). CDR1 is DFQATT and CDR2 is SNEGSKA in the germline V gene (reference sequence). This CDR3 has 12 residues. The V gene lost 0 bases and the J gene lost 8 bases, with 10 bases spanning the gap. CDR3 DNA: TGCAGTGCTAGAGATGGGGGGGACGGCTACACCTTC. This sequence encodes CSARDGGDGYTF.

By sample share, this clonotype is medium-sized. J is TRBJ2-1 and V is TRBV7-2; D perhaps matches TRBD1 (6 bases). This CDR3 contains 14 residues. The V end lost 11 bases, the J end lost 4 bases, and 18 bases lay between the germline ends. The germline V gene encodes CDR1 SGHTA and CDR2 FQGNSA. The CDR3 DNA is TGTGCCTGTGGTGGAACAGGGCCTTACAATGAGCAGTTCTTC. It encodes CACGGTGPYNEQFF.

In its sample, this clonotype was seen many times. J is TRBJ2-3 and V is TRBV6-1; D is undetermined. This CDR3 is built from 8 residues. Trimming took 8 bases from V and 10 from J, leaving 4 bases between them. Germline CDR1 and CDR2: MNHNS and SASEGT. CDR3 coding DNA: TGTGCCAGCCTGGCGCAGTATTTT. It translates to CASLAQYF.

This clonotype came up many times. The rearrangement links TRBV5-4 to TRBJ2-7, with TRBD2 identical over 14 bases. In germline, CDR1 is SGHNT, CDR2 YYREEE (reference sequence). With V trimmed by 3 bases and J by 5 bases, 7 bases remained unmatched. The CDR3 runs to 16 residues. The CDR3 nucleotides are TGTGCCAGCAGCTCGGGACTAGCGGGAGTAACCCACGAGCAGTACTTC. Translating gives CASSSGLAGVTHEQYF.

This clonotype was found a few times. CDR3 loop: CASSDRAHTGELFF. The CDR3 nucleotides read TGTGCCAGCAGTGACCGGGCCCACACCGGGGAGCTGTTTTTT. The rearrangement links TRBV2 to TRBJ2-2; D gene ambiguous. The ends were cut back, 3 bases at V and 3 bases at J, with 8 bases in the middle. This CDR3 is built from 14 residues. CDR1 SNHLY and CDR2 FYNNEI come from the germline V gene.

The chain carries TRBV5-1 and TRBJ2-1, with D possibly matching TRBD2 (5 bases). The CDR3 runs 13 residues. Germline assignment: CDR1 SGHRS and CDR2 YFSETQ. Between the trimmed V and J ends, which lost 1 base and 3 bases, there was a span of 5 bases. The CDR3 reads CASSLTSYNEQFF. The CDR3 DNA is TGCGCCAGCAGCTTGACTAGCTACAATGAGCAGTTCTTC.

This clonotype has just a few counts. The chain combines TRBV6-5 with TRBJ1-1; D is unresolved. The V gene's germline CDR1 is MNHEY and CDR2 SVGAGI. Trimming left V 6 bases short and J 5 bases short, with 16 bases between. The CDR3 is 14 residues long. This CDR3 reads CASRYSLIQTEAFF. As DNA, the CDR3 is TGTGCCAGCAGATACAGCCTGATACAGACTGAAGCTTTCTTT.

This clonotype was observed a few times. The genes are TRBV12-3 or TRBV12-4 and TRBJ1-5, with 7 bases aligning to TRBD1. The CDR3 length is 14 residues. V trimming: 7 bases; J trimming: 5 bases; junction bases outside the gene matches: 8. The CDR3 coding sequence is TGTGCCAGCAATAACAGGGGCGCCCATCAGCCCCAGCATTTT. It translates to CASNNRGAHQPQHF.

This clonotype rates as medium-sized. CDR3 DNA: TGTGCCTGGAGACGAAACAGGGCTACTAACTATGGCTACACCTTC. Translating it yields CAWRRNRATNYGYTF. The chain links TRBV30 to TRBJ1-2, with D possibly TRBD1 on 6 matching bases. The V and J ends lost 3 bases and 0 bases respectively, with 14 bases between them. The V gene's germline CDR1 is GTSNPN and CDR2 SVGIG (reference sequence). This CDR3 has 15 amino acids.

The rearrangement uses TRBV29-1 and TRBJ2-5; 10 nucleotides align to TRBD1. The CDR3 contains 13 residues. Germline V gene data show CDR1 as SQVTM and CDR2 as ANQGSEA. Trimming took 6 bases from V and 5 from J; bases not matched to a gene: 6. For the CDR3, the DNA is TGCAGCGTGATGACAGGGGGCGACGAGACCCAGTACTTC. Translation gives CSVMTGGDETQYF.

This clonotype has a count of ten or more. This sequence joins TRBV6-4 and TRBJ2-1, with D unclear. CDR1 and CDR2 from the germline V gene are MRHNA and SNTAGT. V lost 2 bases and J lost 0, with 11 bases in between. The CDR3 consists of 16 residues. CDR3 coding DNA: TGTGCCAGCAGTGACCCGGAGATGAGCTCCTACAATGAGCAGTTCTTC. Residues: CASSDPEMSSYNEQFF.